Shown below are 15 T cell receptor beta chains from a single sample sequenced in a study of post-analysis software for immune sequencing data. Unique molecular identifiers featured in each of the TCR beta cDNA libraries. Each CDR3 protein gets one entry after TCRdb re-called the PCR reads with MiXCR. The sample includes 350,000 to 500,000 distinct CDR3 sequences, 30% to 40% of them seen just once. These receptors lack a known antigen. Overall study results and limits: About five TRBV segments, including TRBV5-6, TRBV5-1 and TRBV20-1, were more frequent in patients than controls.

Sequenced sample: blood. Source of these receptors: a girl aged 2 to 9 with multiple sclerosis.

CDR3 protein: CSATGQPYEQYF. The CDR3 region has the DNA TGCAGTGCTACGGGACAGCCCTACGAGCAGTACTTC. The chain has TRBV20-1 and TRBJ2-7; TRBD1 matches at 7 bases. CDR1 and CDR2 (germline): DFQATT, SNEGSKA (reference sequence). The CDR3 runs to 12 residues. Unmatched junction bases numbered 2, after V lost 4 bases and J lost 2 bases.

The sample holds a few counts of this clonotype. The V and J genes are TRBV29-1 and TRBJ2-3; TRBD2 might be the D (5 bases). V lost 5 bases to trimming and J lost 0 bases, with 6 bases between them. This CDR3 is 12 amino acids long. From germline, CDR1 is SQVTM and CDR2 ANQGSEA. CDR3 protein: CSVWRSTDTQYF. CDR3 bases: TGCAGCGTTTGGAGGAGCACAGATACGCAGTATTTT.

The chain employs TRBV28 and TRBJ2-1; D remains unclear. This CDR3 has 16 amino acids. Germline loops: CDR1 MDHEN, CDR2 SYDVKM. Trimming removed 6 bases at V and 5 bases at J, with 20 bases between. As DNA, the CDR3 is TGTGCCAGCAGACTTTCCGGGTCCGGCATCCACAATGAGCAGTTCTTC. Amino acid sequence: CASRLSGSGIHNEQFF.

Turning to this clonotype: A junction end diverges from the germline sequence, so it may reflect a read error. The rearrangement uses TRBV7-7 and TRBJ2-5, with 8 nucleotides matching TRBD2. The germline CDR1 and CDR2 sequences are SSHAT and FNYEAQ (reference sequence). This CDR3 comprises 16 residues. This CDR3 reads CASSLEAGVLQETQYF. As DNA, the CDR3 is TGTGCTAGCAGCTTAGAAGCGGGGGTTCTCCAAGAGACCCAGTACTTC.

This clonotype was found many times. This rearrangement joins TRBV7-2 to TRBJ1-2; 7 nucleotides line up with TRBD1. The CDR3 extends over 13 amino acids. In germline, CDR1 is SGHTA, CDR2 FQGNSA. The trim removed 6 bases at V and 2 bases at J, leaving 3 bases unmatched. CDR3 nucleotides: TGTGCCAGCAGGCCGACAGGGAACTATGGCTACACCTTC. This translates into CASRPTGNYGYTF.

This chain joins TRBV7-2 and TRBJ2-1; 8 nucleotides agree with TRBD2. Germline trimming cut 3 bases from V and 0 bases from J; bases unmatched to any gene: 13. This CDR3 region has 19 residues. Per the germline V gene, CDR1 is SGHTA and CDR2 is FQGNSA. This chain's CDR3 is CASSFPGLGDISSYNEQFF. In nucleotides, the CDR3 is TGTGCCAGCAGCTTCCCGGGACTAGGTGATATAAGCTCCTACAATGAGCAGTTCTTC.

A few counts support this clonotype. The V gene is TRBV12-3 or TRBV12-4, the J gene TRBJ2-7; D is ambiguous. CDR3 length equals 15 residues. The germline V and J ends were trimmed by 5 bases and 4 bases, with 18 bases remaining between them. The chain's CDR3 is CASSKDFGYSYEQYF. CDR3 bases: TGTGCCAGCAGTAAAGATTTTGGCTACTCTTACGAGCAGTACTTC.

V usage is TRBV10-3 and J usage is TRBJ2-1; 9 bases align to TRBD1. The germline V gene has CDR1 ENHRY and CDR2 SYGVKD. This CDR3 has 14 amino acids. The V gene end was trimmed by 6 bases and the J gene end by 6 bases; junction bases not matched to a gene: 6. In DNA form, the CDR3 reads TGTGCCATCAGACTCGGACAGGGGACCAATGAGCAGTTCTTC. It encodes CAIRLGQGTNEQFF.

This clonotype occurred a few times. The CDR3 spells CASSLTGEGIIQYF. CDR3 DNA: TGCGCCAGCAGCTTGACGGGGGAAGGCATCATTCAGTACTTC. The V gene is TRBV5-1, the J gene TRBJ2-4, with TRBD2 as a possible D gene (6 bases). V lost 1 base and J lost 9, with 14 bases in between. The CDR3 has 14 residues. CDR1 is SGHRS, CDR2 YFSETQ, per germline.

CDR3 sequence: CATSSGGPYNEQFF. The CDR3 DNA sequence: TGTGCCACCTCGAGCGGGGGGCCGTACAATGAGCAGTTCTTC. This rearrangement joins TRBV7-9 to TRBJ2-1; 9 bases match TRBD2. CDR3 length: 14 residues. Germline CDR1 and CDR2: SEHNR and FQNEAQ (reference sequence). V lost 10 bases to trimming and J lost 4 bases; unmatched junction nucleotides: 8.

The chain couples TRBV6-1 to TRBJ2-3, with a possible D match to TRBD1 (6 bases). CDR3 length: 17 amino acids. Per the germline V gene, CDR1 is MNHNS and CDR2 is SASEGT. Between the trimmed V and J ends, which lost 4 bases and 2 bases, there was a span of 19 bases. The CDR3 region is CASSVSRQGTFTDTQYF. The CDR3 region has the DNA TGTGCCAGCAGTGTTTCCCGCCAGGGGACGTTCACAGATACGCAGTATTTT.

This clonotype was observed a few times. The CDR3 DNA reads TGCGCCAGCAGCCAAGAGGCCGGGACTAGCGGTCGGGTGCAGTTCTTC. Translation gives CASSQEAGTSGRVQFF. The chain joins TRBV4-1 to TRBJ2-1; 11 bases are shared with TRBD2. J gave up 12 bases and V 0 bases, and 10 bases lay outside the gene matches. This CDR3 contains 16 residues. Germline V lookup: CDR1 MGHRA, CDR2 YSYEKL.

The chain uses TRBV20-1 and TRBJ2-5; 7 bases fit TRBD1. This CDR3 comprises 14 residues. CDR1 and CDR2 (germline): DFQATT, SNEGSKA (reference sequence). Trimming took 4 bases from V and 1 from J; bases not matched to a gene: 6. The chain's CDR3 is CSATNGTVQETQYF. CDR3 in DNA: TGCAGTGCTACCAATGGGACAGTCCAAGAGACCCAGTACTTC.

The V call is TRBV2, the J call TRBJ1-1; D ambiguous. The CDR3 spans 13 residues. Germline V lookup: CDR1 SNHLY, CDR2 FYNNEI. The V and J ends lost 2 bases and 3 bases respectively, with 7 bases between them. CDR3 loop: CASSEISDTEAFF. In DNA form, the CDR3 reads TGTGCCAGCAGTGAAATATCGGACACTGAAGCTTTCTTT.

The CDR3 DNA reads as TGCGCCAGCATTTCGGGACAGGGTGTAGTCTACAATGAGCAGTTCTTC. Translation: CASISGQGVVYNEQFF. V and J are TRBV5-1 and TRBJ2-1, with 9 bases aligning to TRBD1. The germline V gene encodes CDR1 SGHRS and CDR2 YFSETQ. The CDR3 totals 16 residues. After removal of 6 bases from V and 3 bases from J, the junction contained 10 bases not matched to a gene.